The clone carrying this T cell receptor beta chain was counted many times. TCRdb re-derived calls from the RT-PCR reads in MiXCR, one entry per CDR3 protein. The sample carries about 310,000 distinct CDR3 sequences, 21% recorded once. This sample is drawn from a study of response to subunit inactivated influenza vaccine. Germline values: CDR1 LNHNV, CDR2 YYDKDF (reference sequence). The ends were cut back, 0 bases at V and 1 base at J, with 9 bases in the middle. CDR3 size: 15 residues. The sequences come from PBMCs from blood, collected about 20 months after vaccination. The chain employs TRBV15 and TRBJ2-5, with D perhaps being TRBD1 or TRBD2 (5 bases each). This TCR came from a man aged 45 to 75 who received an inactivated influenza vaccine. CDR3 in DNA: TGTGCCACCAGCAGAGATTCGGGACGCCAAGAGACCCAGTACTTC. The encoded protein is CATSRDSGRQETQYF.